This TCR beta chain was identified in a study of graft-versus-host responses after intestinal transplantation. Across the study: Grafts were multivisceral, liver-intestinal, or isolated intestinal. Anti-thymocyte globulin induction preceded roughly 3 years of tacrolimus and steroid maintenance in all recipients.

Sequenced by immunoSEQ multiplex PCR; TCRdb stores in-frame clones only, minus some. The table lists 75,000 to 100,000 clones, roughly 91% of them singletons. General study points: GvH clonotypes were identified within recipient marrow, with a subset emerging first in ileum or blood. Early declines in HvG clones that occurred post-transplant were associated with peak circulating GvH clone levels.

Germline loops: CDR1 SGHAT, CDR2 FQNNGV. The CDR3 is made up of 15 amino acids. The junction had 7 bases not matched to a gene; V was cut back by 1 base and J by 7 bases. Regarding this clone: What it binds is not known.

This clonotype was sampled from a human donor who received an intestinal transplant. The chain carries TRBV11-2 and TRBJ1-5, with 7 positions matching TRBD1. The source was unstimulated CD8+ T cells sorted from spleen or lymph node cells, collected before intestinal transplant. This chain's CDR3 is CASSLAYRGMQPQHF. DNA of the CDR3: TGTGCCAGCAGCTTAGCATACAGGGGAATGCAGCCCCAGCATTTT. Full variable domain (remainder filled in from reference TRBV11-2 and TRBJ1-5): EAGVAQSPRYKIIEKRQSVAFWCNPISGHATLYWYQQILGQGPKLLIQFQNNGVVDDSQLPKDRFSAERLKGVDSTLKIQPAKLEDSAVYLCASSLAYRGMQPQHFGDGTRLSIL.